The present T cell receptor (beta chain) was sequenced within a study of T cell repertoires in cytomegalovirus infection. Overall study: It was the public TCR beta signatures that indicated both CMV infection and matching HLA type.

Looked up from germline, CDR1 is ENHRY and CDR2 is SYGVKD. V was pared by 0 bases and J by 1 base, with 6 bases between. The CDR3 covers 14 residues. MiXCR, run by TCRdb on the reads, gives a single entry per CDR3 protein. This sample yields 290,000 or so distinct CDR3 sequences, of which roughly 23% are seen a single time; approximately 15% belongs to the top ten. As regards this clonotype: Its antigen remains unidentified.

General study findings and limits: The response measured ex vivo was dominated by TCR beta clonotypes (HLA-C-restricted and CMV-specific).

This TCR derives from a human donor in good health (CMV status not recorded). Some clones in this sample may be carry-over from other donors' samples. Sequencing was carried out using PBMCs. J is TRBJ2-5 and V is TRBV10-3; D call uncertain. CDR3 bases: TGTGCCATCAGTGAGTCGGGCAGCCAAGAGACCCAGTACTTC. Protein product: CAISESGSQETQYF.